The 5 T cell receptor beta chains listed next were all sequenced from one sample in a study of cytomegalovirus exposure and HLA in healthy donors. Vbeta (60) and Jbeta (13) primers were used in the PCR. The table came from immunoSEQ multiplex PCR; TCRdb's copy has only in-frame clones and leaves some out. The sample consists of fewer than 350,000 clones, 70% to 90% of them appearing once. Sequenced sample: PBMCs. These receptors were collected from a woman aged 18-35 years in good health and CMV-seronegative.

J is TRBJ2-1 and V is TRBV4-1; D is perhaps TRBD2 (6 bases). V shed 1 base and J shed 8 bases, with 15 bases lying between them. This CDR3 comprises 15 residues. CDR1 is MGHRA, CDR2 YSYEKL, per germline. This chain's CDR3 is CASSQVAGPAYEQFF. The CDR3 DNA is TGCGCCAGCAGCCAAGTGGCGGGGCCCGCCTATGAGCAGTTCTTC.

The gene calls are TRBV29-1 and TRBJ1-4; possible D gene TRBD1, 5 bases. V was cut by 7 bases and J by 0 bases, with 18 bases left in between. The CDR3 has 16 amino acids. Germline V lookup: CDR1 SQVTM, CDR2 ANQGSEA. CDR3 in DNA: TGCAGCGCCATTGACAGTACGCCCTCAACTAATGAAAAACTGTTTTTT. Translated: CSAIDSTPSTNEKLFF.

The chain uses TRBV7-8 and TRBJ1-3; D perhaps matches TRBD1 (5 bases). Trimming removed 5 bases from V and 4 bases from J, with 12 bases in between. The CDR3 runs to 14 residues. Germline V gene data show CDR1 as SGHVS and CDR2 as FQNEAQ. CDR3 region: CASSVPGRGNTIYF. CDR3 DNA sequence: TGTGCCAGCAGCGTGCCAGGGCGCGGAAACACCATATATTTT.

The chain carries TRBV5-1 and TRBJ1-6; possibly TRBD1 for D (5 bases). Trimming took 0 bases from V and 6 from J, leaving 10 bases between them. The V gene's germline CDR1 is SGHRS and CDR2 YFSETQ. CDR3 length: 15 amino acids. Here the CDR3 reads CASSLVQGANSPLHF. The DNA of the CDR3 is TGCGCCAGCAGCTTGGTTCAGGGCGCTAATTCACCCCTCCACTTT.

The chain has TRBV6-1 and TRBJ2-5; D unclear. Judging by the DNA end, TRBJ2-7 fits better; the J call may be wrong. Germline CDR1 is MNHNS and CDR2 is SASEGT. This CDR3 has 12 amino acids. The CDR3 spells CASSEAGAEQYF. CDR3 DNA sequence: TGTGCCAGCAGTGAGGCAGGCGCCGAGCAGTACTTC.